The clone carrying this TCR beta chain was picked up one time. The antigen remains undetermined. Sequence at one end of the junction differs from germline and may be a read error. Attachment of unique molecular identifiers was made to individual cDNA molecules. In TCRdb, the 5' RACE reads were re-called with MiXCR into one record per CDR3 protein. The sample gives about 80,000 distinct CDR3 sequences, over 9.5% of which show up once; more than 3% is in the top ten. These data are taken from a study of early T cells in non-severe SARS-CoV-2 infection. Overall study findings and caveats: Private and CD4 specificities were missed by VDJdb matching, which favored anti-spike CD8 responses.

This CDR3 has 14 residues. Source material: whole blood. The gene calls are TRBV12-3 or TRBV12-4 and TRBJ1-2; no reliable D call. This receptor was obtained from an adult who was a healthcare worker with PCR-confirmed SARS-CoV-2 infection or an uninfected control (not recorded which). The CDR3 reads CASSLPAGTYGYTF. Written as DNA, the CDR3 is TGTGCCAGCAGTCTTCCGGCAGGTACCTATGGATACACCTTC.